The clone carrying this T cell receptor (beta chain) was counted many times. Antigen specificity is unknown. Per germline, CDR1 SGHNT and CDR2 YYREEE (reference sequence). The CDR3 runs 15 residues. V lost 5 bases and J lost 3; bases outside the gene matches: 10. TCRdb called the reads again in MiXCR, with one record for every CDR3 protein. The data show 500,000 to 600,000 distinct CDR3 sequences, approximately 16% seen once. This sample is drawn from a study of T cell repertoires in cytomegalovirus infection. Whole-study results and caveats: In two of eight donors, the top clonotype was HLA-C-restricted CMV-specific.

The specimen sequenced was CD8+ T cells from PBMCs. V and J are TRBV5-4 and TRBJ1-1; 7 nucleotides line up with TRBD1. This clonotype was obtained from a human donor in good health (CMV status not recorded). Some clones in this sample may be carry-over from other donors' samples. The CDR3, as DNA: TGTGCCAGCAGGACAGGGCCGAATCCTGACACTGAAGCTTTCTTT. It yields the protein CASRTGPNPDTEAFF.